The 16 T cell receptor beta chains reported below all come from one sample, sequenced in a study of blood T cells in healthy people across ages. The authors ran a second PCR of about 7 to 12 cycles using a sample-barcoded 5' primer and a J-beta primer mix. TCRdb processed the 5' RACE reads anew with MiXCR; each CDR3 protein has one entry. The data hold 700,000 to 950,000 distinct CDR3 sequences, with 58% observed a single time. Sample: blood. The receptors here all came from a man younger than 40 in good health.

This chain joins TRBV6-2 or TRBV6-3 and TRBJ2-7, with D maybe TRBD2 (6 bases). This CDR3 spans 15 amino acids. Germline loops: CDR1 MNHEY, CDR2 SVGEGT. Trimming pared 6 bases from V and 4 bases from J, leaving 19 bases between. In DNA form, the CDR3 reads TGTGCCAGCAGATCCGGGGCGGGGAATGGGTACGAGCAGTACTTC. Translating gives CASRSGAGNGYEQYF.

In its sample, this clonotype was seen a few times. V gene TRBV20-1 combines with J gene TRBJ2-5, with a weak D call TRBD1 (6 bases). The J call may be in error: the DNA end matches TRBJ2-7 better. Germline lookup yields CDR1 DFQATT and CDR2 SNEGSKA (reference sequence). The CDR3 covers 16 residues. The CDR3 sequence is CSARDLQFRGTYEQYF. For the CDR3, the DNA is TGCAGTGCTAGAGATCTTCAATTTAGGGGGACCTACGAGCAGTACTTC.

There are a few counts of this clonotype. The chain has TRBV10-3 and TRBJ2-1; D tentatively fits TRBD1 or TRBD2 (5 bases each). Germline-derived CDR1 and CDR2 are ENHRY and SYGVKD. The V gene lost 10 bases and the J gene lost 8 bases, with 18 bases spanning the gap. CDR3 length: 13 residues. Written as DNA, the CDR3 is TGTGCCACGGCTGGGGGAGCGGCCGATGAGCAGTTCTTC. It specifies CATAGGAADEQFF.

V is TRBV6-5 and J is TRBJ1-5; D unresolved. The V and J ends lost 5 bases and 2 bases respectively, with 7 bases between them. CDR1 and CDR2 from the germline V gene are MNHEY and SVGAGI. The CDR3 has 13 amino acids. CDR3 sequence reads: CASSPGRNQPQHF. CDR3 sequence (DNA): TGTGCCAGCAGTCCCGGACGCAATCAGCCCCAGCATTTT.

The J gene is TRBJ2-1, the V gene TRBV4-2, with TRBD2 matching over 12 bases. V lost 2 bases, J lost 6 bases, and 14 bases stayed unmatched. Germline CDR1 is LGHNA and CDR2 is YNFKEQ. The CDR3 runs 19 residues. The CDR3 DNA reads TGTGCCAGCAGCCAAACTTACCAGACTAGCGGGAGACCCCCCAATGAGCAGTTCTTC. Its protein is CASSQTYQTSGRPPNEQFF.

The sample holds one count of this clonotype. The chain joins TRBV29-1 to TRBJ2-1, with 9 bases identical to TRBD1. The V segment lost 4 bases and the J segment 4 bases; nucleotides outside the gene matches: 11. This CDR3 comprises 16 residues. In germline, CDR1 is SQVTM, CDR2 ANQGSEA. CDR3 region: CSVVGGTGWGYNEQFF. DNA of the CDR3: TGCAGCGTTGTAGGCGGGACAGGGTGGGGGTACAATGAGCAGTTCTTC.

This clonotype was counted between two and nine times. The rearrangement links TRBV29-1 to TRBJ2-1; D remains ambiguous. Germline V gives CDR1 SQVTM, CDR2 ANQGSEA. The length of the CDR3 is 10 residues. CDR3 protein: CVSPGDEQFF. The CDR3 DNA is TGCGTCTCCCCCGGTGATGAGCAGTTCTTC.

This clonotype appeared a few times. The chain uses TRBV27 and TRBJ2-1; 9 bases align to TRBD1. The CDR3 extends over 14 amino acids. CDR1 MNHEY and CDR2 SMNVEV come from the germline V gene (reference sequence). With V trimmed by 7 bases and J by 8 bases, 9 bases remained unmatched. The CDR3 here is CASNNRGRTDEQFF. The CDR3 bases are TGTGCCAGCAACAACAGGGGGCGGACTGATGAGCAGTTCTTC.

The chain uses TRBV5-1 and TRBJ2-5; D is uncertain. CDR1 is SGHRS and CDR2 is YFSETQ in the germline V gene. The CDR3 covers 13 residues. Trimming pared 5 bases from V and 5 bases from J, leaving 13 bases between. In nucleotides, the CDR3 is TGCGCCAGCAGGGCTCAAGGTGGGGAGACCCAGTACTTC. This encodes CASRAQGGETQYF.

This sequence joins TRBV28 and TRBJ2-7; 9 nucleotides agree with TRBD1. Germline V gene sequence: CDR1 MDHEN, CDR2 SYDVKM. This CDR3 comprises 15 residues. The J segment lost 3 bases and the V segment lost 6 bases, leaving 9 bases of the junction unmatched. The CDR3 spells CASRETPGQGYEQYF. CDR3 in DNA: TGTGCCAGCAGGGAAACTCCGGGACAGGGCTACGAGCAGTACTTC.

This clonotype was counted at least ten times. V and J are TRBV4-2 and TRBJ2-7; D ambiguous. The CDR3 spans 12 residues. V was pared by 8 bases and J by 2 bases, with 10 bases between. Germline CDR1 is LGHNA and CDR2 is YNFKEQ. This CDR3 reads CASSPDTYEQYF. Here the CDR3 DNA reads TGTGCCAGCTCCCCCGACACCTACGAGCAGTACTTC.

In this sample, this clonotype turned up once. The rearrangement joins TRBV12-5 to TRBJ2-1; the match to TRBD2 covers 12 bases. The germline V gene has CDR1 LGHNT and CDR2 FRNRAP. V shed 7 bases and J 10 bases; nucleotides not matched to a gene: 5. CDR3 length equals 13 residues. The CDR3 DNA follows: TGTGCTAGTGCCCTCGGGACTAGCGGGGAGCAGTTCTTC. It yields the protein CASALGTSGEQFF.

This sequence joins TRBV3-1 and TRBJ2-5, with TRBD2 matching over 12 bases. The end of the DNA is better explained by TRBJ2-7, so the J call may be wrong. Germline CDR1 is LGHDT and CDR2 is YNNKEL (reference sequence). The CDR3 has 14 residues. The CDR3 coding sequence is TGTGCCAGCAGTCGACTAGCGGGAGAAAGCGAGCAGTACTTC. Amino acid sequence: CASSRLAGESEQYF.

The rearrangement joins TRBV12-3 or TRBV12-4 to TRBJ1-1; D call uncertain. CDR3 size: 13 residues. The germline V and J ends were trimmed by 3 bases and 1 base, with 6 bases remaining between them. The CDR3 spells CASSFRQNTEAFF. CDR3 bases: TGTGCCAGCAGTTTCAGACAGAACACTGAAGCTTTCTTT.

Only a few counts were recorded for this clonotype. The chain is built from TRBV5-8 and TRBJ2-1; the D gene is possibly TRBD1 (5 bases). This CDR3 spans 17 amino acids. Germline V gives CDR1 SGHTS, CDR2 YDEGEE. Trimming pared 1 base from V and 0 bases from J, leaving 14 bases between. This CDR3 is CASSLPRQSSSYNEQFF. CDR3 DNA: TGTGCCAGCAGCTTGCCCCGACAGTCAAGCTCCTACAATGAGCAGTTCTTC.

V is TRBV7-9 and J is TRBJ2-7, with D perhaps matching TRBD2 (6 bases). V was shortened by 6 bases and J by 6 bases, with 9 bases between the two germline ends. Per the germline V gene, CDR1 is SEHNR and CDR2 is FQNEAQ (reference sequence). The CDR3 length is 11 residues. The CDR3 protein is CASRGGTEQYF. CDR3 sequence (DNA): TGTGCCAGCAGGGGGGGTACCGAGCAGTACTTC.